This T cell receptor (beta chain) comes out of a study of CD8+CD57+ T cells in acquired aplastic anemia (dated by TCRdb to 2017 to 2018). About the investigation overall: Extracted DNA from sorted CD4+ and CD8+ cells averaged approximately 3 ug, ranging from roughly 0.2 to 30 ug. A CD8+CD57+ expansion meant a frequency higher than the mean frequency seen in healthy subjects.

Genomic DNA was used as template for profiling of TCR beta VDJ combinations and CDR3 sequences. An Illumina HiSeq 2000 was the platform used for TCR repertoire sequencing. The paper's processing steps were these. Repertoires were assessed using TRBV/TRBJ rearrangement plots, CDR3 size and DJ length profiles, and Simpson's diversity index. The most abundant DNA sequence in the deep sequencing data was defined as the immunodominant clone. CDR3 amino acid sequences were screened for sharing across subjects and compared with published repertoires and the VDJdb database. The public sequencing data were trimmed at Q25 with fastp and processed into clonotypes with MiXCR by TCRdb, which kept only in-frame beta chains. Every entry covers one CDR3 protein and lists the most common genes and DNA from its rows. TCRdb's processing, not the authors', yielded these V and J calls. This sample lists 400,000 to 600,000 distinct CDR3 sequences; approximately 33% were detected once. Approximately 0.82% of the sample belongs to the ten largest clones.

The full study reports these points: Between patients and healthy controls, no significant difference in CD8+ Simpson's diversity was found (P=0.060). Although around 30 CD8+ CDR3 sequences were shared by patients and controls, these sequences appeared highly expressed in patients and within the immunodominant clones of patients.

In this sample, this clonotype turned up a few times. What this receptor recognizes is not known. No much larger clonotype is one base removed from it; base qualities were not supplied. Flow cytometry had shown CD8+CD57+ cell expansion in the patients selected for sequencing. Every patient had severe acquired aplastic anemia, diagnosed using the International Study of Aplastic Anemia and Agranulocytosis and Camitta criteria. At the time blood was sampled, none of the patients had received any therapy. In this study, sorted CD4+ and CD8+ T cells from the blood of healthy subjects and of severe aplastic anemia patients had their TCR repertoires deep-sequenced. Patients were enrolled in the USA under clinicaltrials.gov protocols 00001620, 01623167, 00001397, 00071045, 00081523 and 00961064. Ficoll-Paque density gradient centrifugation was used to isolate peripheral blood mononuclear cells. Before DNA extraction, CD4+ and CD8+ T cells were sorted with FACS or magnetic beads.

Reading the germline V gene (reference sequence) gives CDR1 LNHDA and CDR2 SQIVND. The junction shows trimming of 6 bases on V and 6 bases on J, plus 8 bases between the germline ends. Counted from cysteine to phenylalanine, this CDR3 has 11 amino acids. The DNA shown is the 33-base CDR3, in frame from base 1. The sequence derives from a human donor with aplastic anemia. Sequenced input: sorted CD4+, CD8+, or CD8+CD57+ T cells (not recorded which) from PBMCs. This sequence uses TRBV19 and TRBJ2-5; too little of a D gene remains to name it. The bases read TGTGCCAGTAGCGCAAAACAGACCCAGTACTTC. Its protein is CASSAKQTQYF.